This T cell receptor (beta chain) was profiled in a study of identical twins. Germline CDR1 DFQATT, CDR2 SNEGSKA (reference sequence). V was pared by 0 bases and J by 0 bases, with 6 bases between. The CDR3 has 13 amino acids. Unique molecular identifiers were present on the cDNA, which also gained a universal primer site by template switching. TCRdb reprocessed the 5' RACE reads with MiXCR, giving one entry per CDR3 protein. Of roughly 230,000 distinct CDR3 sequences in the sample, about 8.9% were seen once. Study observations and caveats: Excess twin sharing in beta out-of-frame sequences was weaker. Because invariant MAIT and iNKT cells could be present, zero-insertion analyses could be partly confounded. Recombination models fit unrelated individuals' TCR alpha sharing but underestimated twins'.

For this clonotype: What it recognizes is unknown.

These data are also associated with another study on yellow fever vaccine responses in identical twins.

The chain links TRBV20-1 to TRBJ2-7; no clear D gene. This TCR came from a young woman in good health. The sequenced sample was CD8+ T cells sorted from blood. In DNA, the CDR3 is TGCAGTGCTAGAGATCCGGCCTCCTACGAGCAGTACTTC. Its protein product is CSARDPASYEQYF.